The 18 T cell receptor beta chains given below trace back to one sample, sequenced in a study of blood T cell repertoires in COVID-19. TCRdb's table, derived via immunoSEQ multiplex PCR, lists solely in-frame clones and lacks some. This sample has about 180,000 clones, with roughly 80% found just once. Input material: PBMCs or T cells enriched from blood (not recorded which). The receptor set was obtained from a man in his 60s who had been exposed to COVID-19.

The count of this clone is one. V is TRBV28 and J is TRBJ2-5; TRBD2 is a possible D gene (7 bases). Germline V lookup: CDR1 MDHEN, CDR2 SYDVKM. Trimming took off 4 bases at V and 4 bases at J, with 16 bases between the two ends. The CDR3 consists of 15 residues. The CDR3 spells CASSSPWGGGETQYF. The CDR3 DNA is TGTGCCAGCAGTTCCCCGTGGGGGGGCGGAGAGACCCAGTACTTC.

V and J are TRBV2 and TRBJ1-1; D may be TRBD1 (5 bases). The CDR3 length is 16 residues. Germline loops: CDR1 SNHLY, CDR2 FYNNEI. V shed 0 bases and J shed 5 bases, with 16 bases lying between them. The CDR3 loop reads CASSEALLGPGTEAFF. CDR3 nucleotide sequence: TGTGCCAGCAGTGAAGCGCTTCTGGGGCCGGGTACTGAAGCTTTCTTT.

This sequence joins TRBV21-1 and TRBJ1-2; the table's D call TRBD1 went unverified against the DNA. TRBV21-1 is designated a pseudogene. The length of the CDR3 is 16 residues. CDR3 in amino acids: CASSKGGQACNYGYTF. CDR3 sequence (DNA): TGTGCCAGCAGCAAAGGGGGGCAGGCGTGTAACTATGGCTACACCTTC.

The CDR3, as DNA: TGTGCCAGCAGCACATCCCCGGGACAGGCGAAATGCCGAAATCAGCCCCAGCATTTT. Translated, it gives CASSTSPGQAKCRNQPQHF. This chain connects TRBV21-1 to TRBJ1-5; the table names TRBD1, a call not compared with the DNA. TRBV21-1 is a listed pseudogene. This CDR3 has 19 residues.

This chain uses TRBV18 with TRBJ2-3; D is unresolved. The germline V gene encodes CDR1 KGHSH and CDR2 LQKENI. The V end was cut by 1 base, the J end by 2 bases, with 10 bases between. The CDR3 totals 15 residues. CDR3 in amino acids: CASSPQRQNTDTQYF. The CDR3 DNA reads TGTGCCAGCTCACCACAGAGGCAAAACACAGATACGCAGTATTTT. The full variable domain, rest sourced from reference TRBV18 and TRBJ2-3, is NAGVMQNPRHLVRRRGQEARLRCSPMKGHSHVYWYRQLPEEGLKFMVYLQKENIIDESGMPKERFSAEFPKEGPSILRIQQVVRGDSAAYFCASSPQRQNTDTQYFGPGTRLTVL.

The chain's CDR3 is CASSFSGGREKLFF. The CDR3 DNA follows: TGTGCCAGCAGTTTTTCGGGGGGGCGAGAAAAACTGTTTTTT. The chain carries TRBV28 and TRBJ1-4; D might be TRBD1 (6 bases). Germline CDR1 reads MDHEN; CDR2 reads SYDVKM. The ends were cut back, 3 bases at V and 8 bases at J, with 13 bases in the middle. The CDR3 consists of 14 residues.

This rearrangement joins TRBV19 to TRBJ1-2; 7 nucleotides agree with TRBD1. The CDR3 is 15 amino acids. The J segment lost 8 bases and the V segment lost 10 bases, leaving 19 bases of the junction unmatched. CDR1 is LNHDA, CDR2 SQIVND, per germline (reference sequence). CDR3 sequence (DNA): TGTGCCACAAAACCGCTTTTCACAGGGGACGGAGGCTACACCTTC. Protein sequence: CATKPLFTGDGGYTF.

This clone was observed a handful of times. The CDR3 coding sequence is TGTGCCAGCAGGACTCGTGGAAGCTCCTACAATGAGCAGTTCTTC. Its translation is CASRTRGSSYNEQFF. This rearrangement joins TRBV6-5 to TRBJ2-1; D ambiguous. Trimming shortened V by 6 bases and J by 0 bases, and 12 bases separated the two germline ends. Germline V lookup: CDR1 MNHEY, CDR2 SVGAGI. The CDR3 spans 15 residues.

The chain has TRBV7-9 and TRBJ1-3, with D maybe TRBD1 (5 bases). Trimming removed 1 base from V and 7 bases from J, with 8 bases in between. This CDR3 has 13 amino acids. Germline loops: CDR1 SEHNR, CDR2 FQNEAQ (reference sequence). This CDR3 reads CASSLDGGNTIYF. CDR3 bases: TGTGCCAGCAGCTTAGATGGGGGGAACACCATATATTTT.

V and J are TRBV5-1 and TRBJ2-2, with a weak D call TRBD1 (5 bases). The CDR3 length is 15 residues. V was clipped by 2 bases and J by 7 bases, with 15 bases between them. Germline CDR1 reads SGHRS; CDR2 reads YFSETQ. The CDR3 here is CASSLTGTESGELFF. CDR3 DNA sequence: TGCGCCAGCAGCTTAACAGGCACCGAGAGCGGGGAGCTGTTTTTT. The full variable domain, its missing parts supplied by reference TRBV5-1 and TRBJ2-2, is KAGVTQTPRYLIKTRGQQVTLSCSPISGHRSVSWYQQTPGQGLQFLFEYFSETQRNKGNFPGRFSGRQFSNSRSEMNVSTLELGDSALYLCASSLTGTESGELFFGEGSRLTVL.

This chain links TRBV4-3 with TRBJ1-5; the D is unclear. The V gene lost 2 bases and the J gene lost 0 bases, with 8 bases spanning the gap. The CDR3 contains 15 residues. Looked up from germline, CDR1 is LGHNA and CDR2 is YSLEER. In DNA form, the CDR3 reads TGCGCCAGCAGCCAATGGAGGAATAGCAATCAGCCCCAGCATTTT. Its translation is CASSQWRNSNQPQHF.

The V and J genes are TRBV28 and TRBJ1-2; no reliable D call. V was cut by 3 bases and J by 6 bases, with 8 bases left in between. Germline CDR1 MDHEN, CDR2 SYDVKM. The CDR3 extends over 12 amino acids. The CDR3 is CASSFFRDGYTF. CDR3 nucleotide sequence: TGTGCCAGCAGTTTTTTTCGGGATGGCTACACCTTC.

CDR3 sequence (DNA): TGTGCCAGCAGTGAAATAGGTACGGCCAGGGGCACTGAAGCTTTCTTT. Protein: CASSEIGTARGTEAFF. J is TRBJ1-1 and V is TRBV2; weak D call: TRBD1 (6 bases). There are 16 residues in the CDR3. Per the germline V gene, CDR1 is SNHLY and CDR2 is FYNNEI. The V and J ends lost 2 bases and 4 bases respectively, with 17 bases between them.

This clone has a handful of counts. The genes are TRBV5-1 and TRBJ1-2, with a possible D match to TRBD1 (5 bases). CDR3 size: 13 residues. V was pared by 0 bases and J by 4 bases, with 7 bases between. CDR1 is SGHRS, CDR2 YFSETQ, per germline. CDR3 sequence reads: CASSLEDSYGYTF. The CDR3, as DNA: TGCGCCAGCAGCTTGGAAGACAGCTATGGCTACACCTTC.

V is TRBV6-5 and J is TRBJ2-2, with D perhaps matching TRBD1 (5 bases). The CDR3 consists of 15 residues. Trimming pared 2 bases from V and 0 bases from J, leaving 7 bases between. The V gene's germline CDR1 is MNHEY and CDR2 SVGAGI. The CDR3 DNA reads TGTGCCAGCAGTTACCAGGGTTCGAACACCGGGGAGCTGTTTTTT. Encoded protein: CASSYQGSNTGELFF.

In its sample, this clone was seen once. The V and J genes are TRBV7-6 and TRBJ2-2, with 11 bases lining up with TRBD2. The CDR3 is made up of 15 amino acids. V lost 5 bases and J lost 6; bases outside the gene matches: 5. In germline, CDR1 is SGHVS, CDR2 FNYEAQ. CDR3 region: CASSPSGRRAGELFF. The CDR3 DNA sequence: TGTGCCAGCAGCCCTAGCGGGAGGAGGGCCGGGGAGCTGTTTTTT.

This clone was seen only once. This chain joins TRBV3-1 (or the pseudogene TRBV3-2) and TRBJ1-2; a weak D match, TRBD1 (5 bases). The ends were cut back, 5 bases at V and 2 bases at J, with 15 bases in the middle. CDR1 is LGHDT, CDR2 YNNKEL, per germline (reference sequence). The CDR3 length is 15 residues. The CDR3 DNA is TGTGCCAGCAGCATACGAGGGACTGAAAACTATGGCTACACCTTC. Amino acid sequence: CASSIRGTENYGYTF.

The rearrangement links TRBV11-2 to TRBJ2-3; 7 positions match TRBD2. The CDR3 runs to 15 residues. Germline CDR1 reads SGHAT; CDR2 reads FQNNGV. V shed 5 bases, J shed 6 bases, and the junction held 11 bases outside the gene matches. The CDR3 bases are TGTGCCAGCAGCATAAGTGCTAGCGGAGCGGATACGCAGTATTTT. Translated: CASSISASGADTQYF.